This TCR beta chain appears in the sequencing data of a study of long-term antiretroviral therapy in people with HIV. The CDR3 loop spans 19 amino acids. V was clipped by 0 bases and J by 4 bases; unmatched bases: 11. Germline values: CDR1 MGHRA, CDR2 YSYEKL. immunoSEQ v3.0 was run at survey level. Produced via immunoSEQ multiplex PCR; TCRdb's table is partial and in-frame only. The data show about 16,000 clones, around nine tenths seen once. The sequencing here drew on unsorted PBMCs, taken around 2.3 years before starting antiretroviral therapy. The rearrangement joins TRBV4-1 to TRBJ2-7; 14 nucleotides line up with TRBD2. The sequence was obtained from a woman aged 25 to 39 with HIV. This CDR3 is CASSQDHPGTSGGRYEQYF. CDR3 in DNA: TGCGCCAGCAGCCAAGACCACCCCGGGACTAGCGGGGGCCGGTACGAGCAGTACTTC.